What follows describes a single T cell receptor (beta chain). The source of the sample is a study of blood T cell repertoires in COVID-19. Profiled with immunoSEQ multiplex PCR; TCRdb holds only in-frame clones, not every one. Here the sample spans about 270,000 clones, 85% to 90% being singletons. CDR3 length: 17 residues. Germline-derived CDR1 and CDR2 are SEHNR and FQNEAQ (reference sequence). Trimming left V 5 bases short and J 9 bases short, with 23 bases between. The sequence came from a woman in her 30s with COVID-19, enrolled during active disease. J is TRBJ1-6 and V is TRBV7-9, with D hard to call. Sequences were obtained from peripheral blood. Here the CDR3 DNA reads TGTGCCAGCAGCCTAACCCCCGCGAATCGCGCTCCTTCACCCCTCCACTTT. Protein: CASSLTPANRAPSPLHF.